This T cell receptor (beta chain) was identified during a study of spatial heterogeneity in lung cancer. Time point in this sample: sample taken at primary tumor resection. The authors sequenced whole RNA from tumor, nontumor lung or frozen PBMC without sorting. Untreated early-stage non-small cell lung cancer patients, over 55 in total, were the donors. This clonotype showed up many times. V lost 0 bases, J lost 11 bases, and 14 bases lay in between. Germline CDR1 reads ENHRY; CDR2 reads SYGVKD. The CDR3 is 14 amino acids. One entry per CDR3 protein, called by TCRdb with MiXCR from the 5' RACE reads. Counted here are tens of thousands of distinct CDR3 sequences, approximately 13% occurring once; the ten biggest clones make up around three fifths.

This receptor was identified in a male donor with early-stage non-small cell lung cancer. J is TRBJ1-5 and V is TRBV10-3, with unresolved D. The source material was PBMCs, sampled at surgery. DNA for the CDR3: TGTGCCATCAGTGAGTCGCTGGGTTCCATGGCCCAGCATTTT. This gives the protein CAISESLGSMAQHF.